This T cell receptor beta chain came from a study of human T cells and chemical hapten exposure. Overall study findings and caveats: Alopecia in all donors means immunity may differ from healthy individuals.

Time point described: patch test 1, 2 weeks after DPC sensitization. Treatment given: therapeutic diphenylcyclopropenone sensitization with weekly scalp DPC. CDR1 SGHRS and CDR2 YFSETQ come from the germline V gene. V shed 4 bases and J shed 1 base, with 8 bases lying between them. The CDR3 contains 14 residues. Within the library, unique molecular identifiers were attached to each individual cDNA molecule. TCRdb analysed the RACE reads with MiXCR anew, one entry per CDR3 protein. The table records approximately 80,000 distinct CDR3 sequences, 6% to 9% of them present only once. In this sample, this clonotype turned up a few times. Its cognate antigen is unknown.

The chain joins TRBV5-1 to TRBJ1-4; D is ambiguous. This specimen consisted of whole blood, obtained in connection with sensitization to the hapten diphenylcyclopropenone (DPC). This clonotype was obtained from a woman aged 30 to 39 with alopecia areata. Some clones in this sample may be carry-over from other donors' samples. The CDR3 DNA reads as TGCGCCAGCAGCGCGGACGGAACTAATGAAAAACTGTTTTTT. Translating gives CASSADGTNEKLFF.